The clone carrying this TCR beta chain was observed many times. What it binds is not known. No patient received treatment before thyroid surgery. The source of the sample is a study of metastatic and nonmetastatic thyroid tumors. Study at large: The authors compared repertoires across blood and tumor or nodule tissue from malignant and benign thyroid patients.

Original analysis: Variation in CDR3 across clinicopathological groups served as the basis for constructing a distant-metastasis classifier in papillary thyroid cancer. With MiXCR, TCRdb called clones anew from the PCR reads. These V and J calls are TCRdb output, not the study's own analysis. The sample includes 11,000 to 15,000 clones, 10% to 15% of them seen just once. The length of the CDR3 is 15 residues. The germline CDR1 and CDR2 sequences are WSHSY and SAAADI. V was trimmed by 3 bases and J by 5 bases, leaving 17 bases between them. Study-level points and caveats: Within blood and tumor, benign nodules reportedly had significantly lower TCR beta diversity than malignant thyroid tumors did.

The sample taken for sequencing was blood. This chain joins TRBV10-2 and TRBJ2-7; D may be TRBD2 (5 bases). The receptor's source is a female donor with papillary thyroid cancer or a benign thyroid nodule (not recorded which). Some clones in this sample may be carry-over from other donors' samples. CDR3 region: CASSDYLEGENEQYF. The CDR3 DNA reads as TGCGCCAGCAGTGATTACCTTGAGGGAGAGAACGAGCAGTACTTC.